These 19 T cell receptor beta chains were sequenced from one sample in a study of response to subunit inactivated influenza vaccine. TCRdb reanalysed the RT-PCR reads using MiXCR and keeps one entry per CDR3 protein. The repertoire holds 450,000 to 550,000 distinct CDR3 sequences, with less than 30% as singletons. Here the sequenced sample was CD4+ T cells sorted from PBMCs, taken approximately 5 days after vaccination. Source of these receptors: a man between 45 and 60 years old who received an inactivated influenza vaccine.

The CDR3 protein is CSVGSTLTDTQYF. In DNA, the CDR3 is TGCAGTGTGGGATCTACCCTCACAGATACGCAGTATTTT. The rearrangement links TRBV20-1 to TRBJ2-3; D is unclear. V lost 7 bases, J lost 2 bases, and 13 bases lay in between. Germline values: CDR1 DFQATT, CDR2 SNEGSKA (reference sequence). CDR3 length: 13 amino acids.

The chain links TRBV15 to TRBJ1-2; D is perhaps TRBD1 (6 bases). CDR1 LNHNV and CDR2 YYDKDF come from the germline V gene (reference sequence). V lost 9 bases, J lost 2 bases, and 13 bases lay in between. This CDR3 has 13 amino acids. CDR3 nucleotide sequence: TGTGCCACAGGACAGAGCCGGAACTATGGCTACACCTTC. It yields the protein CATGQSRNYGYTF.

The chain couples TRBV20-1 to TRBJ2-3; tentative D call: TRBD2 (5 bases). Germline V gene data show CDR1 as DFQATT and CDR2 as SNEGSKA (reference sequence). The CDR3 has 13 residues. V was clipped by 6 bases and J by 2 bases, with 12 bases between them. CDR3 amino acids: CSADERNTDTQYF. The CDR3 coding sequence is TGCAGTGCAGACGAGCGGAACACAGATACGCAGTATTTT.

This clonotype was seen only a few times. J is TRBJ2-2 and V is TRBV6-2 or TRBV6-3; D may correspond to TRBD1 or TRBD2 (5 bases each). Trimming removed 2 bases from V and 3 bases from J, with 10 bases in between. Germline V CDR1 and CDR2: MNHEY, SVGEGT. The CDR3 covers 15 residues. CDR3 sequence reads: CASSYRDLYTGELFF. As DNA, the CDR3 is TGTGCCAGCAGTTACCGGGACCTATACACCGGGGAGCTGTTTTTT.

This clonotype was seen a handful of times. Here the CDR3 reads CASSPRGGLTYEQYF. The CDR3 region has the DNA TGTGCCAGCAGCCCCAGGGGCGGGTTGACCTACGAGCAGTACTTC. The genes are TRBV7-2 and TRBJ2-7, with a tentative D call TRBD1 (6 bases). Looked up from germline, CDR1 is SGHTA and CDR2 is FQGNSA. Trimming shortened V by 5 bases and J by 2 bases, and 16 bases separated the two germline ends. The CDR3 contains 15 residues.

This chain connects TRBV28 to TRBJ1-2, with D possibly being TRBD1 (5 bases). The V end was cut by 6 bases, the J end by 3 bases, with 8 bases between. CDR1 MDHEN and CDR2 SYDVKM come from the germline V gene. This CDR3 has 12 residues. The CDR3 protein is CASRQGYYGYTF. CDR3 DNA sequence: TGTGCCAGCAGGCAGGGTTACTATGGCTACACCTTC.

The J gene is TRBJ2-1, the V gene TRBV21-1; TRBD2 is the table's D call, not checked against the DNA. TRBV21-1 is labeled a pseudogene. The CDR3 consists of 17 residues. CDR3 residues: CASSKLTSGRFVNEQFF. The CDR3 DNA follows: TGTGCCAGCAGCAAACTTACTAGCGGGAGATTTGTAAATGAGCAGTTCTTC.

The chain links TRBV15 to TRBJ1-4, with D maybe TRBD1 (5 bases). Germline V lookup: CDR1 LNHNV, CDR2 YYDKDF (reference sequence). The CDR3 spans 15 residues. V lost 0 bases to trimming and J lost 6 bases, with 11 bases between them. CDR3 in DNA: TGTGCCACCAGCAGAGATGGGGCCAGTCATGAAAAACTGTTTTTT. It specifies CATSRDGASHEKLFF.

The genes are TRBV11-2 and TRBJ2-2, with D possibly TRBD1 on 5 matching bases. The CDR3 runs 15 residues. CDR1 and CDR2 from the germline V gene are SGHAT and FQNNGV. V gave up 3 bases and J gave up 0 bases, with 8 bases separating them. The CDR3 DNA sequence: TGTGCCAGCAGCTTGCTGGACACGAACACCGGGGAGCTGTTTTTT. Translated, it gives CASSLLDTNTGELFF.

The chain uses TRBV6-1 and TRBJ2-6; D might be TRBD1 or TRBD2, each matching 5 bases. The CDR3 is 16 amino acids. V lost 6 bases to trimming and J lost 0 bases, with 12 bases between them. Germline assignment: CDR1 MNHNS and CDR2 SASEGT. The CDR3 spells CASSWDPGSGANVLTF. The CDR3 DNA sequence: TGTGCCAGCAGCTGGGACCCCGGCTCTGGGGCCAACGTCCTGACTTTC.

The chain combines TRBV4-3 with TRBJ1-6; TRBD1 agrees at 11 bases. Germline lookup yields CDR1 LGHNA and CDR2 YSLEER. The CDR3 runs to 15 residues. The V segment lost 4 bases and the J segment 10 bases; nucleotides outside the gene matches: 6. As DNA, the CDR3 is TGCGCCAGCAGCCCTACCGGGACAGGGGGATCACCCCTCCACTTT. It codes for CASSPTGTGGSPLHF.

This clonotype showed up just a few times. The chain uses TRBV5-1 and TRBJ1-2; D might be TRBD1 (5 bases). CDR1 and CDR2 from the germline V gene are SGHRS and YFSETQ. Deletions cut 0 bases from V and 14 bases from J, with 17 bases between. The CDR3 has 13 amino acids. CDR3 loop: CASSLGDQGLMTF. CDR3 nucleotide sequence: TGCGCCAGCAGCTTGGGGGATCAGGGCTTGATGACCTTC. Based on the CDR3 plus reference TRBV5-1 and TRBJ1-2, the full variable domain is KAGVTQTPRYLIKTRGQQVTLSCSPISGHRSVSWYQQTPGQGLQFLFEYFSETQRNKGNFPGRFSGRQFSNSRSEMNVSTLELGDSALYLCASSLGDQGLMTFGSGTRLTVV.

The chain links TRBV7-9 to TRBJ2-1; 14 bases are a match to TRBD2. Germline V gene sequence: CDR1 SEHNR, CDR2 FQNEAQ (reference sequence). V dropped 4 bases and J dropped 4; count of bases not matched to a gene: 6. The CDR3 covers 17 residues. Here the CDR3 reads CASSSRGLAGGYNEQFF. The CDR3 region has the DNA TGTGCCAGCAGCTCGCGTGGACTAGCGGGAGGATACAATGAGCAGTTCTTC. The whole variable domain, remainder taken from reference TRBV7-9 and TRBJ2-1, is DTGVSQNPRHKITKRGQNVTFRCDPISEHNRLYWYRQTLGQGPEFLTYFQNEAQLEKSRLLSDRFSAERPKGSFSTLEIQRTEQGDSAMYLCASSSRGLAGGYNEQFFGPGTRLTVL.

CDR3 sequence (DNA): TGTGCCAGCAGCCGGCCCGGGACTATGACCTACAATGAGCAGTTCTTC. Translating gives CASSRPGTMTYNEQFF. The chain employs TRBV7-2 and TRBJ2-1, with TRBD2 matching 7 bases. Germline lookup yields CDR1 SGHTA and CDR2 FQGNSA. CDR3 length: 16 amino acids. J gave up 2 bases and V 5 bases, and 9 bases lay outside the gene matches.

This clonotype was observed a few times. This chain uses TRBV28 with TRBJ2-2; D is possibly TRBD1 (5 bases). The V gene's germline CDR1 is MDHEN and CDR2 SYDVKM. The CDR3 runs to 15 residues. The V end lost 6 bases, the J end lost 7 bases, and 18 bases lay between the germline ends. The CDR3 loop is CASRVAGSSIGELFF. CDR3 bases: TGTGCCAGCAGAGTCGCAGGGTCCTCTATCGGGGAGCTGTTTTTT. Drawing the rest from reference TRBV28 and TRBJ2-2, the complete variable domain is DVKVTQSSRYLVKRTGEKVFLECVQDMDHENMFWYRQDPGLGLRLIYFSYDVKMKEKGDIPEGYSVSREKKERFSLILESASTNQTSMYLCASRVAGSSIGELFFGEGSRLTVL.

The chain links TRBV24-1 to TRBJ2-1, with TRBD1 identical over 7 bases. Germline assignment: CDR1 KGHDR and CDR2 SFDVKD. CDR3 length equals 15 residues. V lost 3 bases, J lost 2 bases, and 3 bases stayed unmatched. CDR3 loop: CATSDPGTAYNEQFF. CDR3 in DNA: TGTGCCACCAGTGATCCCGGGACAGCCTACAATGAGCAGTTCTTC.

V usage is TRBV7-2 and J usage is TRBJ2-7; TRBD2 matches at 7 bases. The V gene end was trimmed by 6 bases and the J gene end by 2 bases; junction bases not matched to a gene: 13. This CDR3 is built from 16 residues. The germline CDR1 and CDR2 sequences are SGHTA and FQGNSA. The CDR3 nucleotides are TGTGCCAGCAGTTCACGGAGAAGCGGGGTAACCTACGAGCAGTACTTC. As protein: CASSSRRSGVTYEQYF.

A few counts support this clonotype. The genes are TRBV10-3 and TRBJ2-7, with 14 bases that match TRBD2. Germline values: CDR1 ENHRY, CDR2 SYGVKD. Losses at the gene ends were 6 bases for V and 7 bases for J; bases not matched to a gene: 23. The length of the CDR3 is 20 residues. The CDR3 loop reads CAIRLSAGTSGSGRVVEQYF. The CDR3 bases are TGTGCCATCAGATTAAGCGCCGGGACTAGCGGGAGCGGCCGGGTAGTTGAGCAGTACTTC.

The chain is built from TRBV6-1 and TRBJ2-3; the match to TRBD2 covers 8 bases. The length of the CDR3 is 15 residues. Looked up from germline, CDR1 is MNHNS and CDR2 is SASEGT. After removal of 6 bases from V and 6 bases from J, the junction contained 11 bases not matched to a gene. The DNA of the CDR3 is TGTGCCAGCAGAGATGGACTAGCCCGGGCCGATACGCAGTATTTT. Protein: CASRDGLARADTQYF.